This TCR beta chain was captured in a study of T cells after somatic rescue of genetic block. The CDR3 runs 15 residues. V lost 6 bases and J 1 base, leaving 12 bases between the germline ends. Per germline, CDR1 SNHLY and CDR2 FYNNEI. TCRdb keeps only in-frame clones here, not all; method: immunoSEQ multiplex PCR. The data contain approximately 110,000 clones, around nine tenths of them singletons. The rearrangement joins TRBV2 to TRBJ2-2; unclear D gene. The receptor comes from a woman under 30. The sample consisted of peripheral blood mononuclear cells (PBMCs). The CDR3 reads CASSPQVLNTGELFF. CDR3 sequence (DNA): TGTGCCAGCAGCCCCCAGGTTTTGAACACCGGGGAGCTGTTTTTT.